The 26 T cell receptor beta chains below come from one sample, sequenced in a study of T cell clonotyping in hematopoietic cell transplantation. The assay was immunoSEQ multiplex PCR, and TCRdb's table has in-frame clones only and misses some. The profile shows under 20,000 clones, 90% of them singletons. The sequenced sample consisted of peripheral blood mononuclear cells. The receptors stem from a man over 45 in good health. Some clones in this sample may be carry-over from other donors' samples.

V is TRBV30 and J is TRBJ1-1; no clear D. Germline-derived CDR1 and CDR2 are GTSNPN and SVGIG (reference sequence). The V gene lost 8 bases and the J gene lost 7 bases, with 11 bases spanning the gap. CDR3 length: 10 residues. This chain's CDR3 is CAASRVEAFF. CDR3 DNA sequence: TGTGCCGCGAGTCGGGTTGAAGCTTTCTTT.

This clone was recorded once. The chain uses TRBV2 and TRBJ2-1; D is ambiguous. CDR1 is SNHLY, CDR2 FYNNEI, per germline. This CDR3 is built from 12 residues. Trimming stripped 1 base from V and 6 bases from J, with 4 bases between. The CDR3 sequence: CASSEDGNEQFF. The CDR3 DNA follows: TGTGCCAGCAGTGAAGACGGCAATGAGCAGTTCTTC.

The sample holds one count of this clone. The genes are TRBV28 and TRBJ2-3; perhaps TRBD2 as D (6 bases). Germline-derived CDR1 and CDR2 are MDHEN and SYDVKM. Trimming removed 5 bases at V and 8 bases at J, with 26 bases between. This CDR3 comprises 17 residues. CDR3 nucleotides: TGTGCCAGCAGTCCGAGTCGGCGGGGTGGCCGGTCCGGTACGCAGTATTTT. Translating it yields CASSPSRRGGRSGTQYF.

The rearrangement joins TRBV20-1 to TRBJ1-2; D unclear. This CDR3 is 11 amino acids long. The V end was cut by 0 bases, the J end by 8 bases, with 7 bases between. In germline, CDR1 is DFQATT, CDR2 SNEGSKA (reference sequence). Here the CDR3 reads CSARDKQGYTF. In DNA, the CDR3 is TGCAGTGCTAGAGATAAACAGGGCTACACCTTC.

The J gene is TRBJ2-7, the V gene TRBV29-1; D may be TRBD1 (6 bases). Germline V gene sequence: CDR1 SQVTM, CDR2 ANQGSEA. This CDR3 region has 14 residues. V lost 6 bases to trimming and J lost 5 bases, with 20 bases between them. The CDR3 reads CSVATGIIGHEQYF. The CDR3 DNA is TGCAGCGTGGCAACAGGGATTATAGGTCACGAGCAGTACTTC.

V usage is TRBV6-5 and J usage is TRBJ2-7; 7 nucleotides line up with TRBD2. Unmatched junction bases numbered 5, after V lost 8 bases and J lost 1 base. Germline V gene lookup returns CDR1 MNHEY and CDR2 SVGAGI. This CDR3 region has 13 residues. CDR3 loop: CASGRGGSYEQYF. The DNA for the CDR3 is TGTGCCAGCGGGAGGGGCGGGTCCTACGAGCAGTACTTC.

The chain has TRBV7-6 and TRBJ2-3; unclear D gene. The CDR3 totals 15 residues. V was clipped by 5 bases and J by 2 bases, with 14 bases between them. CDR1 is SGHVS and CDR2 is FNYEAQ in the germline V gene. This CDR3 is CASSQTTLNTDTQYF. CDR3 DNA sequence: TGTGCCAGCAGCCAGACGACTCTTAACACAGATACGCAGTATTTT.

The V gene is TRBV9, the J gene TRBJ2-3; D is ambiguous. CDR3 length: 14 amino acids. V was cut by 0 bases and J by 1 base, with 6 bases left in between. Germline assignment: CDR1 SGDLS and CDR2 YYNGEE. DNA for the CDR3: TGTGCCAGCAGCGTAGCCGGACGCACAGATACGCAGTATTTT. This codes for CASSVAGRTDTQYF.

The chain employs TRBV6-1 and TRBJ1-5; 10 nucleotides align to TRBD1. The trim removed 5 bases at V and 5 bases at J, leaving 6 bases unmatched. In germline, CDR1 is MNHNS, CDR2 SASEGT. The CDR3 consists of 15 residues. The CDR3 region is CASSRRDRGDQPQHF. The CDR3, as DNA: TGTGCCAGCAGTCGCCGGGACAGGGGAGATCAGCCCCAGCATTTT.

This clone occurred once. The V and J genes are TRBV9 and TRBJ1-3; the D gene is possibly TRBD1 (5 bases). Germline lookup yields CDR1 SGDLS and CDR2 YYNGEE. The V end lost 4 bases, the J end lost 6 bases, and 8 bases lay between the germline ends. The CDR3 extends over 12 amino acids. DNA of the CDR3: TGTGCCAGCAGCATAGGGGAAAACACCATATATTTT. It yields the protein CASSIGENTIYF.

The chain recombines TRBV9 with TRBJ2-3, with no clear D. The V end lost 0 bases, the J end lost 4 bases, and 3 bases lay between the germline ends. Germline values: CDR1 SGDLS, CDR2 YYNGEE. The CDR3 spans 12 residues. The CDR3 loop is CASSVGADTQYF. In DNA, the CDR3 is TGTGCCAGCAGCGTAGGGGCAGATACGCAGTATTTT.

The chain joins TRBV2 to TRBJ1-3, with a possible D match to TRBD1 (5 bases). CDR3 length: 14 amino acids. The V and J ends lost 7 bases and 3 bases respectively, with 13 bases between them. Germline V gene data show CDR1 as SNHLY and CDR2 as FYNNEI. In DNA, the CDR3 is TGTGCCAGCACCTGGGGACTTCGTGGAAACACCATATATTTT. Translation gives CASTWGLRGNTIYF.

The rearrangement uses TRBV30 and TRBJ2-3; 12 bases are a match to TRBD2. CDR1 GTSNPN and CDR2 SVGIG come from the germline V gene (reference sequence). The CDR3 length is 12 residues. CDR3 DNA sequence: TGTGCGGCTAGCGGGGGGGGAGATACGCAGTATTTT. Amino acid sequence: CAASGGGDTQYF.

V gene TRBV28 combines with J gene TRBJ1-2; possible D gene TRBD1, 6 bases. Trimming pared 5 bases from V and 4 bases from J, leaving 11 bases between. The CDR3 is 13 amino acids. Per germline, CDR1 MDHEN and CDR2 SYDVKM. The CDR3 nucleotides read TGTGCCAGCAGTCTACAGGGCTTCTATGGCTACACCTTC. It is translated as CASSLQGFYGYTF.

This clone was seen a single time. For the CDR3, the DNA is TGTGCCAGCAGACGGACAGGGGACACTGAAGCTTTCTTT. This translates into CASRRTGDTEAFF. The J gene is TRBJ1-1, the V gene TRBV6-5, with TRBD1 matching over 9 bases. Germline-derived CDR1 and CDR2 are MNHEY and SVGAGI. Trimming cost V 6 bases and J 3 bases; bases outside gene matches: 2. There are 13 residues in the CDR3.

The chain joins TRBV30 to TRBJ1-2, with a possible D match to TRBD1 (6 bases). Per the germline V gene, CDR1 is GTSNPN and CDR2 is SVGIG (reference sequence). Trimming took off 0 bases at V and 7 bases at J, with 15 bases between the two ends. This CDR3 has 14 residues. CDR3 residues: CAWSVSAGATGYTF. The CDR3 DNA reads TGTGCCTGGAGTGTGTCGGCAGGGGCCACTGGCTACACCTTC.

The CDR3: CASSYDWGRGYGYTF. In nucleotides, the CDR3 is TGTGCCAGCAGTTACGATTGGGGGCGCGGCTATGGCTACACCTTC. The V gene is TRBV6-5, the J gene TRBJ1-2; D possibly corresponds to TRBD1 (6 bases). The V and J ends lost 2 bases and 4 bases respectively, with 14 bases between them. Looked up from germline, CDR1 is MNHEY and CDR2 is SVGAGI. The CDR3 covers 15 residues.

This sequence joins TRBV20-1 and TRBJ1-1, with D tentatively TRBD1 (5 bases). Trimming left V 6 bases short and J 9 bases short, with 14 bases between. The CDR3 extends over 11 amino acids. CDR1 and CDR2 from the germline V gene are DFQATT and SNEGSKA (reference sequence). The CDR3 nucleotides read TGCAGTGCCTCTCCCGGGGCCCAAGCTTTCTTT. Protein: CSASPGAQAFF.

In DNA form, the CDR3 reads TGTGCCAGCAGCCCCCGGGGATACGAGCAGTACTTC. Translating it yields CASSPRGYEQYF. This sequence joins TRBV5-6 and TRBJ2-7; tentative D call: TRBD2 (5 bases). This CDR3 region has 12 residues. Looked up from germline, CDR1 is SGHDT and CDR2 is YYEEEE. Deletions cut 4 bases from V and 4 bases from J, with 9 bases between.

Here the CDR3 reads CASSRAPGPGNSPLHF. The CDR3 nucleotides are TGTGCCAGCAGCCGAGCCCCAGGCCCGGGGAATTCACCCCTCCACTTT. The chain combines TRBV14 with TRBJ1-6; D uncertain. Germline V gives CDR1 SGHDN, CDR2 FVKESK. CDR3 length: 16 residues. Trimming removed 4 bases from V and 7 bases from J, with 17 bases in between.

This chain links TRBV9 with TRBJ1-1, with TRBD1 as a possible D gene (6 bases). V gave up 4 bases and J gave up 2 bases, with 12 bases separating them. This CDR3 contains 14 residues. Germline loops: CDR1 SGDLS, CDR2 YYNGEE. The CDR3 DNA reads TGTGCCAGCAGCAGTCGGACAGCTAACACTGAAGCTTTCTTT. Translated, it gives CASSSRTANTEAFF.

V is TRBV2 and J is TRBJ2-3, with 9 bases that match TRBD1. The CDR3 spans 16 residues. Germline V gives CDR1 SNHLY, CDR2 FYNNEI. Trimming took 3 bases from V and 3 from J; bases not matched to a gene: 7. CDR3 residues: CASSDRTGGLTDTQYF. The CDR3, as DNA: TGTGCCAGCAGTGACCGTACAGGGGGCTTAACAGATACGCAGTATTTT.

The chain is built from TRBV4-1 and TRBJ1-6, with unresolved D. This CDR3 is built from 14 residues. The germline V gene encodes CDR1 MGHRA and CDR2 YSYEKL. Trimming left V 0 bases short and J 11 bases short, with 11 bases between. CDR3 sequence (DNA): TGCGCCAGCAGCCAAGAGGCCAACCGGACACCCCTCCACTTT. Residues: CASSQEANRTPLHF.

This clone was picked up one time. CDR3 nucleotides: TGCGCCAGCAGCTTGTTTCGTGTGTCGGGGTCCTCTGGAAACACCATATATTTT. Translating it yields CASSLFRVSGSSGNTIYF. The genes are TRBV5-1 and TRBJ1-3, with D hard to call. Germline CDR1 SGHRS, CDR2 YFSETQ. The CDR3 runs 18 residues. V was trimmed by 1 base and J by 0 bases, leaving 17 bases between them.

The CDR3 sequence is CASSSPGQGSYEQYF. Written as DNA, the CDR3 is TGTGCCAGCAGTTCCCCGGGACAGGGATCCTACGAGCAGTACTTC. The J gene is TRBJ2-7, the V gene TRBV6-5; the match to TRBD1 covers 9 bases. CDR1 is MNHEY, CDR2 SVGAGI, per germline. V was clipped by 4 bases and J by 1 base; unmatched bases: 5. The CDR3 length is 15 residues.

The chain combines TRBV2 with TRBJ2-7; 7 nucleotides line up with TRBD2. The CDR3 extends over 12 amino acids. Germline lookup yields CDR1 SNHLY and CDR2 FYNNEI. The junction had 5 bases not matched to a gene; V was cut back by 10 bases and J by 2 bases. The CDR3 DNA sequence: TGTGCCAAGAGGGACTATCCCTACGAGCAGTACTTC. It yields the protein CAKRDYPYEQYF.